This T cell receptor beta chain appears in the sequencing data of a study of graft-versus-host responses after intestinal transplantation. Profiling relied on immunoSEQ multiplex PCR, and the TCRdb table lists in-frame clones only, not all of them. The sample includes tens of thousands of clones, roughly 90% of them seen just once. The CDR3 is 13 amino acids. Per germline, CDR1 MGHRA and CDR2 YSYEKL. Worth noting for this clone: Its specificity is unknown. A read error may account for a junction end that differs from germline. At the DNA level, this CDR3 is encoded by other sequences in the same sample as well.

The rearrangement joins TRBV4-1 to TRBJ1-1; D possibly corresponds to TRBD1 (5 bases). The source is a human donor who received an intestinal transplant. Specimen: unstimulated CD8+ T cells sorted from spleen or lymph node cells, collected before intestinal transplant. In DNA form, the CDR3 reads TGCGCCAGCAGCCCACAGGAGAACACTGAAGCTTTTTTT. It encodes CASSPQENTEAFF.